This entry lists 9 T cell receptor beta chains sequenced from one sample in a study of blood T cell repertoires in COVID-19. Libraries were prepared by immunoSEQ multiplex PCR; TCRdb keeps only in-frame clonotypes and omits some of them. The table includes 300,000 to 350,000 clones, roughly 90% detected once. Source material: peripheral blood. The source of these receptors is a woman aged 55 to 70 with COVID-19, enrolled during active disease.

The chain is built from TRBV5-1 and TRBJ1-2, with D maybe TRBD1 (6 bases). Between the trimmed V and J ends, which lost 4 bases and 4 bases, there was a span of 20 bases. CDR1 and CDR2 from the germline V gene are SGHRS and YFSETQ. The CDR3 sequence is 16 residues long. The CDR3 loop reads CASSTGGRDTLYGYTF. The CDR3 bases are TGCGCCAGCAGCACGGGAGGGAGGGACACCCTCTATGGCTACACCTTC.

The rearrangement joins TRBV10-1 to TRBJ1-1, with D unclear. The length of the CDR3 is 16 residues. Germline CDR1 reads WNHNN; CDR2 reads SYGVQD (reference sequence). The V end lost 0 bases, the J end lost 0 bases, and 11 bases lay between the germline ends. The CDR3 sequence is CASSESRAVMNTEAFF. For the CDR3, the DNA is TGCGCCAGCAGTGAGTCGAGGGCAGTAATGAACACTGAAGCTTTCTTT.

The chain joins TRBV7-2 to TRBJ1-1; unclear D gene. Trimming pared 7 bases from V and 3 bases from J, leaving 15 bases between. Per germline, CDR1 SGHTA and CDR2 FQGNSA. The CDR3 spans 14 residues. The CDR3 nucleotides are TGTGCCAGCAACCCTGGCTCGGGTTACACTGAAGCTTTCTTT. It translates to CASNPGSGYTEAFF.

The rearrangement joins TRBV6-1 to TRBJ2-7, with TRBD1 matching 7 bases. Per germline, CDR1 MNHNS and CDR2 SASEGT. The CDR3 loop spans 14 amino acids. The J segment lost 1 base and the V segment lost 3 bases, leaving 3 bases of the junction unmatched. The CDR3 protein is CASSEDRISYEQYF. CDR3 coding DNA: TGTGCCAGCAGTGAGGACAGGATTTCCTACGAGCAGTACTTC.

The chain combines TRBV19 with TRBJ1-1, with 10 bases lining up with TRBD1. In germline, CDR1 is LNHDA, CDR2 SQIVND (reference sequence). The CDR3 extends over 16 amino acids. Germline trimming cut 4 bases from V and 1 base from J; bases unmatched to any gene: 6. The CDR3 region has the DNA TGTGCCAGTAGTACCCCGACAGGGGGCGCGAACACTGAAGCTTTCTTT. Its protein is CASSTPTGGANTEAFF.

This chain links TRBV6-6 with TRBJ1-5; 8 positions agree with TRBD1. Germline V gene sequence: CDR1 MNHNY, CDR2 SVGAGI (reference sequence). V lost 6 bases and J lost 1; bases outside the gene matches: 2. This CDR3 contains 14 residues. This CDR3 reads CASRDRVSNQPQHF. The CDR3 region has the DNA TGTGCCAGCAGGGACAGGGTAAGCAATCAGCCCCAGCATTTT.

The rearrangement links TRBV19 to TRBJ1-2; the match to TRBD1 covers 8 bases. Trimming cost V 4 bases and J 2 bases; bases outside gene matches: 6. CDR1 LNHDA and CDR2 SQIVND come from the germline V gene (reference sequence). This CDR3 contains 15 residues. The CDR3 here is CASSTTGAANYGYTF. CDR3 DNA: TGTGCCAGTAGTACGACAGGGGCCGCCAACTATGGCTACACCTTC.

This clone appeared a single time. The V gene is TRBV12-3 or TRBV12-4, the J gene TRBJ1-2, with a weak D call TRBD1 (5 bases). Deletions cut 10 bases from V and 4 bases from J, with 10 bases between. The CDR3 spans 11 residues. As DNA, the CDR3 is TGTGCCAACTCCGACAGCTATGGCTACACCTTC. The encoded protein is CANSDSYGYTF.

This chain uses TRBV15 with TRBJ1-2; D possibly corresponds to TRBD1 (5 bases). V lost 0 bases and J 4 bases, leaving 9 bases between the germline ends. The CDR3 totals 14 residues. CDR1 and CDR2 from the germline V gene are LNHNV and YYDKDF (reference sequence). This CDR3 is CATSRDTGPYGYTF. The CDR3, as DNA: TGTGCCACCAGCAGAGACACAGGTCCCTATGGCTACACCTTC.